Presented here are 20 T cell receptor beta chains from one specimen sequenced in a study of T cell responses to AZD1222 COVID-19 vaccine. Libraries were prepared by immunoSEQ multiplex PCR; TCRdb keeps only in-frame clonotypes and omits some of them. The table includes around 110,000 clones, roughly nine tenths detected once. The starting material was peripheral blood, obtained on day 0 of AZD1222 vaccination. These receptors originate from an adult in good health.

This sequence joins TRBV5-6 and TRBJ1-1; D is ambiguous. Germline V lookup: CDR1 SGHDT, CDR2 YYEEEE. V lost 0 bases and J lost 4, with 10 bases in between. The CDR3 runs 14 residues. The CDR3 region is CASSLATAGTEAFF. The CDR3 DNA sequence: TGTGCCAGCAGCTTGGCCACGGCTGGCACTGAAGCTTTCTTT.

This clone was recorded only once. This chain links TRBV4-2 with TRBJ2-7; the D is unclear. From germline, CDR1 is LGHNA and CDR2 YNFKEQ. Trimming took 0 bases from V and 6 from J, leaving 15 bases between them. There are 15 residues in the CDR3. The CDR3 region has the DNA TGTGCCAGCAGCCAAGACGGTCGCCTAGTTCGCGAGCAGTACTTC. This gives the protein CASSQDGRLVREQYF.

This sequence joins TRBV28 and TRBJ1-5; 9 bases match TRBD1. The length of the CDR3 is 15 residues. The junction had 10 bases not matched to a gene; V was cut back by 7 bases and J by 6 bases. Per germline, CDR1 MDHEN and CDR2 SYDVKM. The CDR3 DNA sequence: TGTGCCAGCATCTCCCCGGGACAGGGCGTTCAGCCCCAGCATTTT. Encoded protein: CASISPGQGVQPQHF.

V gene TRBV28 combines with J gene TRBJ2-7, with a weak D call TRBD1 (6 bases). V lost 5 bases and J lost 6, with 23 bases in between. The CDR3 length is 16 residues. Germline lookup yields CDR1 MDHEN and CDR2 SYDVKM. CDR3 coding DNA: TGTGCCAGCAGTCCCCCAGGGACATATTACCGGGGCGAGCAGTACTTC. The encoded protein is CASSPPGTYYRGEQYF.

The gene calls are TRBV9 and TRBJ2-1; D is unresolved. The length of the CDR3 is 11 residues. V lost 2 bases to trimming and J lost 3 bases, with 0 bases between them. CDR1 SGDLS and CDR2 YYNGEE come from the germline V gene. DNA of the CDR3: TGTGCCAGCAGCGTCTACAATGAGCAGTTCTTC. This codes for CASSVYNEQFF.

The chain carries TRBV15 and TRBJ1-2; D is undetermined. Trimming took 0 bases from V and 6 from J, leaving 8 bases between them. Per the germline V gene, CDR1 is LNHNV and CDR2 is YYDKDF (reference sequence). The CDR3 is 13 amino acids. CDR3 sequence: CATSRDSHDGYTF. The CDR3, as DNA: TGTGCCACCAGCAGAGACAGTCACGATGGCTACACCTTC.

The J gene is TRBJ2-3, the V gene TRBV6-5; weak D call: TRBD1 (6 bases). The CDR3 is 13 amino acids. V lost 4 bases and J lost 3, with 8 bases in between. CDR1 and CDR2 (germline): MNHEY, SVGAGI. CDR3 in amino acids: CASSWQGTDTQYF. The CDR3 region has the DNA TGTGCCAGCAGTTGGCAGGGGACAGATACGCAGTATTTT.

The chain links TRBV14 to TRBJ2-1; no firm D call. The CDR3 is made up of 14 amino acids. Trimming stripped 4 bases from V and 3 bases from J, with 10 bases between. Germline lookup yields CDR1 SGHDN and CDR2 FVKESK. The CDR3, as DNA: TGTGCCAGCAGCCTCGTGGATAACTACAATGAGCAGTTCTTC. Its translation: CASSLVDNYNEQFF.

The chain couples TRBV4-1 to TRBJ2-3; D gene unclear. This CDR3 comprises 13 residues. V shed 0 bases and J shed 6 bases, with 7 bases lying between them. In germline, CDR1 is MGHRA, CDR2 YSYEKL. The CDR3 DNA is TGCGCCAGCAGCCAAGATAGTCTGGATACGCAGTATTTT. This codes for CASSQDSLDTQYF.

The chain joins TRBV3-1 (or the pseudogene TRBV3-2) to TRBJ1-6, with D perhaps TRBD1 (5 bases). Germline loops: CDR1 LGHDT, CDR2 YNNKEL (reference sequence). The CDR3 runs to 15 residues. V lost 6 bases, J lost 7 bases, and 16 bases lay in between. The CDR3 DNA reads TGTGCCAGCAGACCAGATACGGGGGGAAATTCACCCCTCCACTTT. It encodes CASRPDTGGNSPLHF.

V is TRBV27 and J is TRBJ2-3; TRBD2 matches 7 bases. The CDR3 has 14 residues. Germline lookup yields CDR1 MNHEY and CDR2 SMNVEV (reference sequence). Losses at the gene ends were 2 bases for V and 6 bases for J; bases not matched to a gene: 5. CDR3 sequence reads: CASSLGGSMDTQYF. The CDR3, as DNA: TGTGCCAGCAGTTTAGGCGGGAGTATGGATACGCAGTATTTT.

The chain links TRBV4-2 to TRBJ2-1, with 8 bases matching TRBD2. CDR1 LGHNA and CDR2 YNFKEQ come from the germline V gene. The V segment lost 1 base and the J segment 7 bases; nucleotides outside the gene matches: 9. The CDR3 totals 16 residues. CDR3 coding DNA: TGTGCCAGCAGCCAAGCTCAGGGGACTAGTAGGAATGAGCAGTTCTTC. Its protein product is CASSQAQGTSRNEQFF.

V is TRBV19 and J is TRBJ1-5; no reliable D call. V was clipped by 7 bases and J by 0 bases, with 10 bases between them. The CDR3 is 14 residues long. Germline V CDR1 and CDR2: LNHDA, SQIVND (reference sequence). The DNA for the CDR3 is TGTGCCAGTACCATCCGGAGTAGCAATCAGCCCCAGCATTTT. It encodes CASTIRSSNQPQHF. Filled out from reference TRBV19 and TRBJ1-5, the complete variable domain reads DGGITQSPKYLFRKEGQNVTLSCEQNLNHDAMYWYRQDPGQGLRLIYYSQIVNDFQKGDIAEGYSVSREKKESFPLTVTSAQKNPTAFYLCASTIRSSNQPQHFGDGTRLSIL.

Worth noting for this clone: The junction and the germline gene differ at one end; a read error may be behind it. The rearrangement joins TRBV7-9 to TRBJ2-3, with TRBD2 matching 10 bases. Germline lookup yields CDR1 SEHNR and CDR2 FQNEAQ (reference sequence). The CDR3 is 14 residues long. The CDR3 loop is CASSLAGAADTQYF. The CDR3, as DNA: TGTGCCAGCAGCCTAGCGGGGGCAGCAGATACGCAGTATTTT.

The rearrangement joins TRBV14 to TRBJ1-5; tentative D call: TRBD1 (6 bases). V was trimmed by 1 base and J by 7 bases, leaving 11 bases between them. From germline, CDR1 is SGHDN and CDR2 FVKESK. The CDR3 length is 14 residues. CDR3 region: CASSQGGGGQPQHF. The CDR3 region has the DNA TGTGCCAGCAGCCAAGGAGGGGGAGGCCAGCCCCAGCATTTT.

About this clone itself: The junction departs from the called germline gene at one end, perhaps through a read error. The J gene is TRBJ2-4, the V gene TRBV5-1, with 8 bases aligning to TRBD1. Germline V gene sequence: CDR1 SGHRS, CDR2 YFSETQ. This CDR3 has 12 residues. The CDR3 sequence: CASSWTGPPTDF. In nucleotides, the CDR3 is TGCGCCAGCAGCTGGACAGGGCCTCCAACGGACTTC.

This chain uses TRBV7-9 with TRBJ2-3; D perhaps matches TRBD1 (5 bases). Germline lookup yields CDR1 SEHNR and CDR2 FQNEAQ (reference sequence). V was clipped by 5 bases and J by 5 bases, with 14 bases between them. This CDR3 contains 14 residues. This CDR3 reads CASSQQGSLDTQYF. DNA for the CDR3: TGTGCCAGCAGCCAGCAGGGTTCCCTAGATACGCAGTATTTT.

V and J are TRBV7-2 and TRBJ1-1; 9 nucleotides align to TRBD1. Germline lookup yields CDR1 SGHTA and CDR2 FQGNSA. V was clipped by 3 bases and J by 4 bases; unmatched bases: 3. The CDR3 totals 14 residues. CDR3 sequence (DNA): TGTGCCAGCAGCTTTCCACAGGGGGCCACTGAAGCTTTCTTT. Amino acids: CASSFPQGATEAFF.

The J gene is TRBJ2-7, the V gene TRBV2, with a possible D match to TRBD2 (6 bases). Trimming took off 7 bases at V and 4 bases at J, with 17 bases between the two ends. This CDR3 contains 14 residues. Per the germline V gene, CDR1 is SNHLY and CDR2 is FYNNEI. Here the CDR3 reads CASTHPGLKYEQYF. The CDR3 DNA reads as TGTGCCAGCACCCACCCGGGACTCAAATACGAGCAGTACTTC.

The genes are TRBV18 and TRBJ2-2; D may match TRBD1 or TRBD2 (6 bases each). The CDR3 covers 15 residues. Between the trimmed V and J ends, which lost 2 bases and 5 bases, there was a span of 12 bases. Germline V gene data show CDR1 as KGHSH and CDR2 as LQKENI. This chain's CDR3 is CASSPWGADTGELFF. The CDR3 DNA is TGTGCCAGCTCACCATGGGGGGCTGATACCGGGGAGCTGTTTTTT.